This entry lists 18 T cell receptor beta chains sequenced from one sample in a study of cytomegalovirus exposure and HLA in healthy donors. The PCR had 60 Vbeta and 13 Jbeta primers. TCRdb's table, derived via immunoSEQ multiplex PCR, lists solely in-frame clones and lacks some. This table has around 130,000 clones, approximately 84% appearing once. Sequenced material: PBMCs. These TCRs come from a young woman in good health and CMV-seronegative.

The chain is built from TRBV7-9 and TRBJ1-2; possible D gene TRBD1, 5 bases. CDR3 size: 12 residues. Germline assignment: CDR1 SEHNR and CDR2 FQNEAQ (reference sequence). V lost 1 base and J 8 bases, leaving 8 bases between the germline ends. The CDR3 loop is CASSLEGPGYTF. The CDR3 nucleotides are TGTGCCAGCAGCTTAGAGGGGCCCGGCTACACCTTC.

This chain uses TRBV5-6 with TRBJ2-1, with a possible D match to TRBD1 (5 bases). The V end was cut by 1 base, the J end by 2 bases, with 10 bases between. This CDR3 comprises 15 residues. The germline V gene has CDR1 SGHDT and CDR2 YYEEEE. Written as DNA, the CDR3 is TGTGCCAGCAGCTTGAGACAGATCCCCTACAATGAGCAGTTCTTC. This encodes CASSLRQIPYNEQFF.

This chain uses TRBV5-4 with TRBJ1-2; 8 bases agree with TRBD1. The CDR3 sequence is 13 residues long. Germline-derived CDR1 and CDR2 are SGHNT and YYREEE (reference sequence). V lost 0 bases to trimming and J lost 7 bases; unmatched junction nucleotides: 2. CDR3 sequence: CASSLETGAGYTF. The CDR3 coding sequence is TGTGCCAGCAGCTTGGAGACAGGGGCTGGCTACACCTTC.

This clone was counted a few times. V gene TRBV4-2 combines with J gene TRBJ2-1, with 9 bases lining up with TRBD1. Germline CDR1 LGHNA, CDR2 YNFKEQ. This CDR3 region has 16 residues. The ends lost 0 bases at V and 4 bases at J; junction bases unmatched: 4. Written as DNA, the CDR3 is TGTGCCAGCAGCCAAGATTGGGGGACAGGGTACAATGAGCAGTTCTTC. Amino acids: CASSQDWGTGYNEQFF.

V usage is TRBV7-9 and J usage is TRBJ1-2; 9 positions match TRBD1. This CDR3 is 14 amino acids long. With V trimmed by 6 bases and J by 5 bases, 7 bases remained unmatched. CDR1 is SEHNR, CDR2 FQNEAQ, per germline (reference sequence). CDR3 nucleotide sequence: TGTGCCAGCAGAGACAATGACAGGGGGTATGGCTACACCTTC. This codes for CASRDNDRGYGYTF.

The gene calls are TRBV10-3 and TRBJ1-3, with TRBD1 matching over 7 bases. Germline V gene sequence: CDR1 ENHRY, CDR2 SYGVKD. With V trimmed by 6 bases and J by 0 bases, 5 bases remained unmatched. The CDR3 runs to 15 residues. CDR3 DNA sequence: TGTGCCATCAGAGGGGACAGCTTCTCTGGAAACACCATATATTTT. It yields the protein CAIRGDSFSGNTIYF.

The rearrangement joins TRBV6-5 to TRBJ2-1; a weak D match, TRBD1 (5 bases). The CDR3 is 11 amino acids. Trimming stripped 2 bases from V and 9 bases from J, with 5 bases between. CDR1 and CDR2 from the germline V gene are MNHEY and SVGAGI. The CDR3 sequence is CASSYGAEQFF. For the CDR3, the DNA is TGTGCCAGCAGTTACGGGGCTGAGCAGTTCTTC.

V usage is TRBV4-1 and J usage is TRBJ2-7, with 13 bases that match TRBD2. V was clipped by 2 bases and J by 2 bases; unmatched bases: 6. This CDR3 contains 17 residues. Looked up from germline, CDR1 is MGHRA and CDR2 is YSYEKL. CDR3 DNA: TGCGCCAGCAGCCAACGCCCGGGACTAGCGGGGCCCTACGAGCAGTACTTC. It translates to CASSQRPGLAGPYEQYF.

This chain links TRBV6-5 with TRBJ2-7; D not resolved. V lost 6 bases to trimming and J lost 6 bases, with 18 bases between them. The germline CDR1 and CDR2 sequences are MNHEY and SVGAGI. The CDR3 consists of 14 residues. CDR3 sequence (DNA): TGTGCCAGCAGCTTCCTGGGCAGCAAACGCGAGCAGTACTTC. Translating it yields CASSFLGSKREQYF.

This clone was counted a few times. The chain combines TRBV4-1 with TRBJ2-7; D gene unclear. There are 15 residues in the CDR3. The germline V gene has CDR1 MGHRA and CDR2 YSYEKL. The V and J ends lost 0 bases and 1 base respectively, with 10 bases between them. The CDR3 sequence is CASSQDLYISYEQYF. CDR3 nucleotide sequence: TGCGCCAGCAGCCAAGATCTTTACATTTCCTACGAGCAGTACTTC.

V is TRBV6-5 and J is TRBJ2-1, with TRBD2 matching 10 bases. V lost 0 bases and J lost 6; bases outside the gene matches: 5. CDR1 and CDR2 (germline): MNHEY, SVGAGI. This CDR3 has 16 residues. Here the CDR3 DNA reads TGTGCCAGCAGTTACTCAACTAGCGGGATCAGCAATGAGCAGTTCTTC. It codes for CASSYSTSGISNEQFF.

The V and J genes are TRBV18 and TRBJ2-6; tentatively, D is TRBD2 (6 bases). The CDR3 contains 15 residues. Germline V CDR1 and CDR2: KGHSH, LQKENI. Trimming took off 6 bases at V and 4 bases at J, with 13 bases between the two ends. CDR3: CASSQTRTGANVLTF. In DNA form, the CDR3 reads TGTGCCAGCTCCCAGACTAGGACCGGGGCCAACGTCCTGACTTTC.

This sequence joins TRBV4-1 and TRBJ2-1; 9 nucleotides align to TRBD2. V lost 3 bases to trimming and J lost 5 bases; unmatched junction nucleotides: 14. CDR1 MGHRA and CDR2 YSYEKL come from the germline V gene. This CDR3 contains 18 residues. The CDR3 DNA sequence: TGCGCCAGCAGCCAGGGAAGGATCGCGGGAGGGCTGAACAATGAGCAGTTCTTC. It codes for CASSQGRIAGGLNNEQFF.

The chain recombines TRBV6-5 with TRBJ2-2; 7 nucleotides line up with TRBD1. The CDR3 runs to 15 residues. CDR1 MNHEY and CDR2 SVGAGI come from the germline V gene. The V and J ends lost 6 bases and 5 bases, in that order; junction bases with no gene match: 9. DNA of the CDR3: TGTGCCAGCAGGTACCTGACAGGGATGACCGGGGAGCTGTTTTTT. It is translated as CASRYLTGMTGELFF.

The V gene is TRBV2, the J gene TRBJ2-7, with D perhaps TRBD1 (6 bases). The CDR3 runs to 13 residues. Per the germline V gene, CDR1 is SNHLY and CDR2 is FYNNEI. The V end lost 7 bases, the J end lost 1 base, and 11 bases lay between the germline ends. The CDR3 DNA is TGTGCCAGCACCCCGGACAGATCCTACGAGCAGTACTTC. This sequence encodes CASTPDRSYEQYF.

The chain employs TRBV10-3 and TRBJ2-2; tentatively, D is TRBD2 (6 bases). V dropped 6 bases and J dropped 5 bases, with 10 bases sitting between them. The CDR3 extends over 13 amino acids. Germline loops: CDR1 ENHRY, CDR2 SYGVKD. The CDR3 region has the DNA TGTGCCATCAGGGCCGGGGGTACCGGGGAGCTGTTTTTT. Encoded protein: CAIRAGGTGELFF.

In its sample, this clone was seen a few times. The chain carries TRBV19 and TRBJ1-1, with D perhaps matching TRBD1 (6 bases). V was pared by 6 bases and J by 0 bases, with 20 bases between. The germline V gene has CDR1 LNHDA and CDR2 SQIVND (reference sequence). There are 17 residues in the CDR3. The CDR3, as DNA: TGTGCCAGTAGCCCCGAAGGGGGAGTCGGCATGAACACTGAAGCTTTCTTT. It codes for CASSPEGGVGMNTEAFF.

In this sample, this clone turned up a few times. The chain links TRBV5-1 to TRBJ1-1; tentatively, D is TRBD1 (6 bases). Germline V lookup: CDR1 SGHRS, CDR2 YFSETQ. The length of the CDR3 is 13 residues. V was clipped by 4 bases and J by 4 bases, with 11 bases between them. The CDR3 bases are TGCGCCAGCAGCAACCAGGGGCTCACTGAAGCTTTCTTT. The encoded protein is CASSNQGLTEAFF.